The 27 T cell receptor beta chains given below trace back to one sample, sequenced in a study of tumor-infiltrating lymphocytes in primary liver carcinoma (dated by TCRdb to 2015 to 2018). Blood RNA was extracted from unsorted whole blood using TRIzol reagent, and germline DNA was obtained with the DNeasy Blood & Tissue kit. Sequenced on an Illumina HiSeq 2500. TCRbeta-specific cDNA was reverse-transcribed from 500 ng total RNA using a constant-region primer and ProtoScript II reverse transcriptase. TCRbeta libraries were built with three nested multiplex PCR rounds, a slightly modified ARM-PCR procedure. Multiplex TRBV1-TRBV30 forward primers and a Cbeta reverse primer were used in the first two PCR rounds, each of which was run for around 10 cycles. Using fastp trimming at Q25 and MiXCR clonotype assembly, TCRdb reanalyzed the public sequencing data and kept in-frame beta chains. CDR3 protein sequences are deduplicated, and each keeps its most common genes and DNA. Present in this sample are fewer than 350,000 distinct CDR3 sequences, less than 75% of which were seen just once. Jointly, the top ten make up about 8.4% of the sample.

Sequenced: peripheral blood. Source of these receptors: a man aged 35 to 55 with primary liver carcinoma and hepatitis B virus infection.

The V call is TRBV11-1, the J call TRBJ2-7, with 7 bases that match TRBD2. The CDR3 is 13 amino acids. Per the germline V gene, CDR1 is SGHAT and CDR2 is FQDESV (reference sequence). The V segment lost 8 bases and the J segment 5 bases; nucleotides outside the gene matches: 9. The CDR3 DNA follows: TGTGCCAGCTCCGGGCGGGGGAGAGACGAGCAGTACTTC. The encoded protein is CASSGRGRDEQYF.

This clonotype showed up many times. This sequence joins TRBV10-3 and TRBJ2-7, with 7 positions matching TRBD2. V shed 2 bases, J shed 1 base, and the junction held 5 bases outside the gene matches. This CDR3 spans 15 amino acids. Germline V gene data show CDR1 as ENHRY and CDR2 as SYGVKD. The CDR3 nucleotides are TGTGCCATCAGTGAGGGCGGGGGACTTTCCTACGAGCAGTACTTC. Its protein is CAISEGGGLSYEQYF.

Notes on this clonotype: A read error is likely, as this CDR3 ends without the conserved phenylalanine or tryptophan. J is TRBJ1-1 and V is TRBV6-5, with D unresolved. The germline V gene has CDR1 MNHEY and CDR2 SVGAGI. Deletions cut 0 bases from V and 4 bases from J, with 9 bases between. The CDR3 extends over 14 amino acids. In nucleotides, the CDR3 is TGTGCCAGCAGTTACTCGATCATGAGCACTGAAGCTTTCCTT. Protein sequence: CASSYSIMSTEAFL.

In the case of this clonotype: A much larger clone lies a single base off, so this may be a read error. The V call is TRBV4-2, the J call TRBJ2-2; the match to TRBD2 covers 10 bases. Germline values: CDR1 LGHNA, CDR2 YNFKEQ. CDR3 length: 18 amino acids. The V segment lost 0 bases and the J segment 7 bases; nucleotides outside the gene matches: 11. The CDR3 protein is CASSQESPAGGEIGELFF. CDR3 DNA: TGTGCCAGCAGCCAAGAAAGCCCAGCGGGAGGGGAGATCGGGGAGCTGTTTTTT.

On this clonotype itself: A much larger clonotype is one base distant, so this may be a read error. This chain links TRBV6-6 with TRBJ2-1, with a possible D match to TRBD2 (5 bases). The CDR3 has 14 residues. The V gene lost 2 bases and the J gene lost 8 bases, with 13 bases spanning the gap. Germline CDR1 reads MNHNY; CDR2 reads SVGAGI (reference sequence). The CDR3 loop reads CASSYGIVGDEQFF. CDR3 bases: TGTGCCAGCAGTTACGGAATAGTGGGAGATGAGCAGTTCTTC.

Of note for this clonotype: A much larger clone lies one base from this, so it may be a read error. The chain uses TRBV10-3 and TRBJ1-1; D not certain. CDR3 length: 12 amino acids. Trimming stripped 11 bases from V and 1 base from J, with 11 bases between. Germline CDR1 ENHRY, CDR2 SYGVKD. The CDR3 DNA reads TGTGCCGCATCGACGGGGAACACTGAAGCTTTCTTT. Translation: CAASTGNTEAFF.

About this clonotype itself: Sequence at one end of the junction differs from germline and may be a read error. The V and J genes are TRBV29-1 and TRBJ2-5; D could derive from TRBD1 or TRBD2 (5 bases each). Germline V gene lookup returns CDR1 SQVTM and CDR2 ANQGSEA. The length of the CDR3 is 15 residues. The CDR3 nucleotides read TGTAGCGTTGAAGCGGACATGGGGCGAGCAGATACCCAGTACTTC. Translated, it gives CSVEADMGRADTQYF.

A note on this clonotype: This could be a read error, since a much larger clone is one nucleotide away. The chain has TRBV7-3 and TRBJ2-1; 12 positions agree with TRBD2. This CDR3 contains 20 residues. J lost 5 bases, V lost 0 bases, and 14 bases had no gene match. Germline CDR1 and CDR2: SGHTA and FQGTGA. CDR3 in amino acids: CASSLTSCLAGGPGHNEQFF. The CDR3 bases are TGTGCCAGCAGCTTAACTAGCTGTCTAGCGGGAGGGCCGGGCCACAATGAGCAGTTCTTC.

This sequence joins TRBV5-1 and TRBJ2-1; D remains unclear. Trimming pared 5 bases from V and 8 bases from J, leaving 20 bases between. The CDR3 contains 15 residues. CDR1 is SGHRS, CDR2 YFSETQ, per germline. CDR3 nucleotides: TGCGCCAGCAGTTCCTTGCTGGGCCCAAGGGATGAGCAGTTCTTC. Translating it yields CASSSLLGPRDEQFF.

For this clonotype: A clone one base away is much larger, so this may be a read error. The CDR3 here is CASSPSGTMTGYTF. The CDR3 region has the DNA TGTGCCAGCAGCCCAAGCGGGACGATGACTGGCTACACCTTC. The genes are TRBV4-2 and TRBJ1-2; tentative D call: TRBD1 (5 bases). The germline V and J ends were trimmed by 4 bases and 7 bases, with 16 bases remaining between them. CDR1 and CDR2 (germline): LGHNA, YNFKEQ. The CDR3 has 14 residues.

Notes on this clonotype: This clone may be a read error of a much larger clone one base away. J is TRBJ2-2 and V is TRBV29-1; D is ambiguous. Germline V gene sequence: CDR1 SQVTM, CDR2 ANQGSEA. CDR3 length: 12 residues. The CDR3 here is CRVPYATGELFF. The CDR3 DNA reads as TGCCGCGTTCCATATGCCACCGGGGAGCTGTTTTTT.

Points on this clonotype: Possible read error: a much larger clone is one base away. The chain employs TRBV4-3 and TRBJ1-1; unclear D gene. V lost 4 bases and J 6 bases, leaving 15 bases between the germline ends. Per germline, CDR1 LGHNA and CDR2 YSLEER. The CDR3 contains 14 residues. The CDR3 region is CASSPTVIPSEAFF. Here the CDR3 DNA reads TGCGCCAGCAGCCCGACGGTGATACCCTCTGAAGCTTTCTTT.

Notes on this clonotype: A single base separates this from a much larger clone, so it may be a read error. The V call is TRBV6-5, the J call TRBJ2-3; 7 positions agree with TRBD1. CDR1 and CDR2 from the germline V gene are MNHEY and SVGAGI. The CDR3 is made up of 14 amino acids. CDR3 DNA sequence: TGTGCCAGCACTTACAGGGGCGGCACAGATACGCAGTATTTT. Amino acid sequence: CASTYRGGTDTQYF.

This clonotype appeared once. The chain is built from TRBV4-3 and TRBJ2-5; D not certain. This CDR3 spans 14 amino acids. The ends were cut back, 2 bases at V and 6 bases at J, with 13 bases in the middle. CDR1 LGHNA and CDR2 YSLEER come from the germline V gene. The CDR3 spells CASSQKLDSKTQYF. CDR3 sequence (DNA): TGCGCCAGCAGCCAAAAGCTAGATAGTAAGACCCAGTACTTC.

This chain uses TRBV27 with TRBJ2-7, with 8 bases that match TRBD2. Germline V lookup: CDR1 MNHEY, CDR2 SMNVEV (reference sequence). The CDR3 contains 14 residues. Losses at the gene ends were 6 bases for V and 4 bases for J; bases not matched to a gene: 8. CDR3 region: CASSPLSGDYEQYF. The CDR3 DNA follows: TGTGCCAGCAGCCCTCTTAGCGGGGATTACGAGCAGTACTTC.

The table lists this clonotype with many counts. CDR3 in amino acids: CASGTRNTEAFF. In DNA form, the CDR3 reads TGTGCCAGCGGGACACGTAACACTGAAGCTTTCTTT. V gene TRBV6-2 or TRBV6-3 combines with J gene TRBJ1-1, with D possibly being TRBD1 (6 bases). V lost 8 bases to trimming and J lost 2 bases, with 9 bases between them. Germline loops: CDR1 MNHEY, CDR2 SVGEGT. The CDR3 runs 12 residues.

This clonotype has a handful of counts. The rearrangement joins TRBV28 to TRBJ2-5; D may be TRBD1 or TRBD2 (6 bases each). Trimming stripped 4 bases from V and 5 bases from J, with 14 bases between. This CDR3 has 14 amino acids. The germline V gene encodes CDR1 MDHEN and CDR2 SYDVKM. The CDR3 DNA is TGTGCCAGCAGTTCTGTGGGGGGCCAGGAGACCCAGTACTTC. Encoded protein: CASSSVGGQETQYF.

This clonotype came up a few times. A junction end diverges from the germline sequence, so it may reflect a read error. V usage is TRBV19 and J usage is TRBJ2-1; D possibly uses TRBD1 or TRBD2 (6 bases each). Germline lookup yields CDR1 LNHDA and CDR2 SQIVND (reference sequence). There are 13 residues in the CDR3. In nucleotides, the CDR3 is TGTGCCAGTAGTACGACTAGGGGGAATGAGCAGCTCTTC. Protein sequence: CASSTTRGNEQLF.

This clonotype has more than one count but fewer than ten. The chain is built from TRBV14 and TRBJ2-7; D may be TRBD1 (7 bases). This CDR3 is 16 amino acids long. Germline loops: CDR1 SGHDN, CDR2 FVKESK. V lost 5 bases, J lost 4 bases, and 21 bases lay in between. In nucleotides, the CDR3 is TGTGCCAGCAGCGGGACTTTCGGGACAGCTCTATACGAGCAGTACTTC. It codes for CASSGTFGTALYEQYF.

This clonotype was seen a handful of times. A much larger clone lies a single base off, so this may be a read error. The CDR3 nucleotides are TGTGGCAGCACGCCAGCGGGGTACACCGGGGAGCTGTTTTTT. This translates into CGSTPAGYTGELFF. The chain uses TRBV6-1 and TRBJ2-2; TRBD2 aligns across 7 bases. Germline-derived CDR1 and CDR2 are MNHNS and SASEGT. The CDR3 spans 14 residues.

This clonotype was recorded once. A clone one base away is much larger, so this may be a read error. This chain connects TRBV6-5 to TRBJ2-3; 7 bases line up with TRBD2. V shed 8 bases and J 0 bases; nucleotides not matched to a gene: 8. Per the germline V gene, CDR1 is MNHEY and CDR2 is SVGAGI. The CDR3 sequence is 15 residues long. CDR3 coding DNA: TGTGCCAGCGGCCTCAGCGGGGCGAGCACAGATACGCAGTATTTT. This codes for CASGLSGASTDTQYF.

This clonotype was seen repeatedly, ten times or more. The V and J genes are TRBV29-1 and TRBJ2-7; 8 bases align to TRBD1. Germline V gives CDR1 SQVTM, CDR2 ANQGSEA. The CDR3 runs 11 residues. After removal of 6 bases from V and 6 bases from J, the junction contained 4 bases not matched to a gene. CDR3 sequence: CSVRTGPEQYF. In DNA form, the CDR3 reads TGCAGCGTCCGGACAGGGCCCGAGCAGTACTTC.

V is TRBV28 and J is TRBJ1-5; D is undetermined. The V end was cut by 10 bases, the J end by 6 bases, with 13 bases between. Germline-derived CDR1 and CDR2 are MDHEN and SYDVKM. The CDR3 spans 12 residues. CDR3 sequence: CATSRIPQPQHF. DNA of the CDR3: TGTGCCACTTCCAGGATTCCTCAGCCCCAGCATTTT.

The chain recombines TRBV7-2 with TRBJ2-7, with unresolved D. CDR1 and CDR2 from the germline V gene are SGHTA and FQGNSA. The CDR3 loop spans 13 amino acids. Trimming shortened V by 6 bases and J by 3 bases, and 12 bases separated the two germline ends. The CDR3 nucleotides are TGTGCCAGCAGGGATTTGCCCCTCTACGAGCAGTACTTC. Protein: CASRDLPLYEQYF.

For this clonotype: The junction does not match germline at one end; this may be a read error. The chain has TRBV6-5 and TRBJ1-3; no firm D call. The CDR3 extends over 15 amino acids. Germline V gene data show CDR1 as MNHEY and CDR2 as SVGAGI. CDR3 nucleotide sequence: TGTGCCAGCAGTTACTCAACCTTCTCTGAAAACAACATATATTTT. It is translated as CASSYSTFSENNIYF.

This clonotype was recorded a few times. The chain carries TRBV2 and TRBJ2-5; D ambiguous. Trimming shortened V by 4 bases and J by 4 bases, and 10 bases separated the two germline ends. There are 13 residues in the CDR3. Germline CDR1 is SNHLY and CDR2 is FYNNEI. The CDR3 reads CASSGRTPETQYF. Written as DNA, the CDR3 is TGTGCCAGCAGTGGCCGCACCCCAGAGACCCAGTACTTC.

As concerns this clonotype: The CDR3 carries no conserved terminal phenylalanine or tryptophan, so it likely arises from a read error. The rearrangement uses TRBV29-1 and TRBJ2-3, with a possible D match to TRBD1 (5 bases). The CDR3 runs 14 residues. Germline CDR1 and CDR2: SQVTM and ANQGSEA. Trimming stripped 4 bases from V and 0 bases from J, with 11 bases between. CDR3 region: CSVGQRHSTDTQYS. The DNA for the CDR3 is TGCAGCGTTGGACAGCGACATAGCACAGATACGCAGTATTCT.